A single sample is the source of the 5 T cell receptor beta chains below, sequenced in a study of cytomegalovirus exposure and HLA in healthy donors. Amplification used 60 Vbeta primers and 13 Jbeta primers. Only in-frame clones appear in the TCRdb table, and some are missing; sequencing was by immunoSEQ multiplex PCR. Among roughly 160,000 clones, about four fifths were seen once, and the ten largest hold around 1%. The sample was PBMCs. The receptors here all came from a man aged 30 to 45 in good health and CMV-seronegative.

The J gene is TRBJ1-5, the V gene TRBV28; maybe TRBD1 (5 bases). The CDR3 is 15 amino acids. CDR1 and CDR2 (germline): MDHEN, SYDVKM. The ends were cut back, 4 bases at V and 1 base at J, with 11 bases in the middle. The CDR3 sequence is CASSSDQGSNQPQHF. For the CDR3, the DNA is TGTGCCAGCAGTTCAGACCAGGGAAGCAATCAGCCCCAGCATTTT.

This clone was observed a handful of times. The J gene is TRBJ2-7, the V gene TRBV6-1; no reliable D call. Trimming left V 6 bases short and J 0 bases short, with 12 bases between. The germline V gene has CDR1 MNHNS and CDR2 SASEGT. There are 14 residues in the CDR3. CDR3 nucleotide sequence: TGTGCCAGCAGCTCAGTGACACGCTCCTACGAGCAGTACTTC. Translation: CASSSVTRSYEQYF.

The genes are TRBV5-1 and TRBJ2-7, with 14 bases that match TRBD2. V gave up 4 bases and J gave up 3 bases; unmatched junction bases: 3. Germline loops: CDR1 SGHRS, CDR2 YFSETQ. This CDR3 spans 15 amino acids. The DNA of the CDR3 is TGCGCCAGCAGCAAGGGACTAGCGGGGGTCTACGAGCAGTACTTC. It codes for CASSKGLAGVYEQYF.

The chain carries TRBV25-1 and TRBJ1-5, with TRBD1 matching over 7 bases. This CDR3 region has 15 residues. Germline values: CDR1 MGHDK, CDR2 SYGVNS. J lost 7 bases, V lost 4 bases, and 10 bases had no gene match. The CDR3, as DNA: TGTGCCAGCAGTGTCAGCGACAGGGAAATCCAGCCCCAGCATTTT. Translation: CASSVSDREIQPQHF.

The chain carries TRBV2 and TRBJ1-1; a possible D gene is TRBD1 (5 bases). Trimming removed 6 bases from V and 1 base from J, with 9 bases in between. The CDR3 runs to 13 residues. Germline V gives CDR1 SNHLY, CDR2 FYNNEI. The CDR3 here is CASSLTANTEAFF. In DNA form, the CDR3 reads TGTGCCAGCAGCTTGACAGCGAACACTGAAGCTTTCTTT.